The present entry profiles one T cell receptor beta chain with its context. The data stem from a study of blood T cell repertoires in COVID-19. Study details: COVID-19 samples from acute and convalescent phases originated in the United States, Italy and Spain.

As handled by the study authors: How many nucleated cells were present was estimated from reference gene primer amplification. Clones were read by immunoSEQ multiplex PCR, and TCRdb kept only the in-frame ones, dropping some. For V, J and clone size, that table is used; D and trimming come from the DNA. The sample contains 100,000 to 150,000 clones, 81% of which appear only once. This CDR3 comprises 14 residues. Between the trimmed V and J ends, which lost 4 bases and 6 bases, there was a span of 13 bases. CDR1 and CDR2 (germline): MNHEY, SMNVEV (reference sequence). Followed over time, Seattle patients had been enrolled while infection was active.

This TCR was recovered from a man aged 25-45 years with COVID-19, enrolled during active disease. Sequencing was performed on peripheral blood. The chain combines TRBV27 with TRBJ2-1, with TRBD1 as a possible D gene (5 bases). CDR3 DNA: TGTGCCAGCAGTTCCCGACAGCCATTCAATGAGCAGTTCTTC. This codes for CASSSRQPFNEQFF.